A single sample is the source of the 19 T cell receptor beta chains below, sequenced in a study of OX40 agonist ivuxolimab in advanced cancers. Sequencing was performed with immunoSEQ multiplex PCR; in TCRdb, only in-frame clones are kept and a portion is missing. The sample includes 30,000 to 40,000 clones, approximately 90% seen only once; the top ten take around 24%. The sequenced sample was CD4+ or CD8+ T cells sorted from blood, obtained in a trial of the OX40 agonist ivuxolimab. Every receptor here comes from an adult with an advanced solid tumor such as melanoma, head and neck, liver or kidney cancer.

The J gene is TRBJ2-7, the V gene TRBV4-2, with D unresolved. Germline lookup yields CDR1 LGHNA and CDR2 YNFKEQ. The ends were cut back, 3 bases at V and 0 bases at J, with 6 bases in the middle. The CDR3 spans 13 residues. The CDR3 coding sequence is TGTGCCAGCAGCCACGGCAGCTCCTACGAGCAGTACTTC. Its translation is CASSHGSSYEQYF.

The chain carries TRBV19 and TRBJ1-2; the D is unclear. The CDR3 is 14 residues long. With 1 base removed from V and 6 bases from J, the gap between germline ends came to 12 bases. The V gene's germline CDR1 is LNHDA and CDR2 SQIVND (reference sequence). This CDR3 is CASSIGLTSNGYTF. CDR3 sequence (DNA): TGTGCCAGTAGTATAGGCCTGACAAGCAATGGCTACACCTTC.

This rearrangement joins TRBV2 to TRBJ2-2, with 12 bases lining up with TRBD2. The CDR3 is 18 amino acids. CDR1 is SNHLY and CDR2 is FYNNEI in the germline V gene. J lost 8 bases, V lost 0 bases, and 10 bases had no gene match. CDR3 amino acids: CASSEALASGRVRGELFF. CDR3 bases: TGTGCCAGCAGTGAAGCGCTTGCTAGCGGGAGGGTTAGAGGGGAGCTGTTTTTT.

The chain couples TRBV5-6 to TRBJ2-7; 8 bases fit TRBD2. Trimming removed 4 bases from V and 6 bases from J; junction bases left unmatched: 9. The germline CDR1 and CDR2 sequences are SGHDT and YYEEEE. The CDR3 has 14 residues. This CDR3 reads CASSLVGLEPEQYF. CDR3 DNA: TGTGCCAGCAGCCTTGTGGGACTAGAGCCCGAGCAGTACTTC.

The chain employs TRBV27 and TRBJ1-2, with D unresolved. Trimming shortened V by 5 bases and J by 2 bases, and 15 bases separated the two germline ends. The CDR3 totals 15 residues. Germline lookup yields CDR1 MNHEY and CDR2 SMNVEV (reference sequence). In DNA, the CDR3 is TGTGCCAGCAGTCCCCTGCTTATTGGGAACTATGGCTACACCTTC. Translating gives CASSPLLIGNYGYTF.

The chain recombines TRBV4-1 with TRBJ2-7; 12 nucleotides line up with TRBD2. From germline, CDR1 is MGHRA and CDR2 YSYEKL. V lost 0 bases, J lost 4 bases, and 4 bases stayed unmatched. The CDR3 has 16 amino acids. CDR3 in DNA: TGCGCCAGCAGCCAAGAATCGACTAGCGGGAGTTACGAGCAGTACTTC. It encodes CASSQESTSGSYEQYF.

The CDR3 DNA reads TGTGCCAGCAGTCCCTACGACGGGGGCACAGATACGCAGTATTTT. This codes for CASSPYDGGTDTQYF. V gene TRBV6-5 combines with J gene TRBJ2-3, with D possibly being TRBD2 (5 bases). CDR1 is MNHEY, CDR2 SVGAGI, per germline. CDR3 length equals 15 residues. Trimming took 5 bases from V and 1 from J, leaving 13 bases between them.

The chain employs TRBV19 and TRBJ2-7; the match to TRBD1 covers 7 bases. V trimming: 5 bases; J trimming: 0 bases; junction bases outside the gene matches: 7. This CDR3 is 15 amino acids long. In germline, CDR1 is LNHDA, CDR2 SQIVND (reference sequence). The CDR3 DNA follows: TGTGCCAGTAGTCCCCGTAGGACAGGCTCCTACGAGCAGTACTTC. Translation gives CASSPRRTGSYEQYF.

The chain is built from TRBV2 and TRBJ2-7; no reliable D call. In germline, CDR1 is SNHLY, CDR2 FYNNEI. This CDR3 is 11 amino acids long. Trimming took 3 bases from V and 5 from J, leaving 5 bases between them. The CDR3 region is CASSEQHEQYF. The CDR3 bases are TGTGCCAGCAGTGAGCAGCACGAGCAGTACTTC.

This chain links TRBV5-1 with TRBJ2-7, with D unresolved. The germline gives CDR1 SGHRS, CDR2 YFSETQ. This CDR3 comprises 14 residues. V lost 2 bases, J lost 7 bases, and 16 bases lay in between. This chain's CDR3 is CASSFDPTVGEQYF. The CDR3 region has the DNA TGCGCCAGCAGCTTTGACCCCACGGTAGGGGAGCAGTACTTC. The full variable domain, completed using reference TRBV5-1 and TRBJ2-7, is KAGVTQTPRYLIKTRGQQVTLSCSPISGHRSVSWYQQTPGQGLQFLFEYFSETQRNKGNFPGRFSGRQFSNSRSEMNVSTLELGDSALYLCASSFDPTVGEQYFGPGTRLTVT.

The V call is TRBV27, the J call TRBJ1-6; D remains ambiguous. Trimming stripped 6 bases from V and 9 bases from J, with 12 bases between. Germline CDR1 reads MNHEY; CDR2 reads SMNVEV (reference sequence). This CDR3 is 13 amino acids long. Here the CDR3 reads CASSLRAGSPLHF. The CDR3 nucleotides are TGTGCCAGCAGCCTTCGAGCGGGTTCACCCCTCCACTTT.

The chain links TRBV9 to TRBJ1-3; the D gene is possibly TRBD1 (6 bases). This CDR3 is built from 14 residues. V lost 3 bases and J 1 base, leaving 8 bases between the germline ends. Germline assignment: CDR1 SGDLS and CDR2 YYNGEE. In DNA form, the CDR3 reads TGTGCCAGCAGCGAGGGGGGGTCTGGAAACACCATATATTTT. Protein sequence: CASSEGGSGNTIYF.

This chain joins TRBV7-9 and TRBJ2-5; D remains unclear. This CDR3 is 13 amino acids long. Germline V gene lookup returns CDR1 SEHNR and CDR2 FQNEAQ (reference sequence). V lost 7 bases to trimming and J lost 4 bases, with 13 bases between them. The chain's CDR3 is CASTYLGRETQYF. The CDR3 nucleotides are TGTGCCAGCACCTACCTCGGTCGAGAGACCCAGTACTTC. The variable domain in full, completed from reference TRBV7-9 and TRBJ2-5, reads DTGVSQNPRHKITKRGQNVTFRCDPISEHNRLYWYRQTLGQGPEFLTYFQNEAQLEKSRLLSDRFSAERPKGSFSTLEIQRTEQGDSAMYLCASTYLGRETQYFGPGTRLLVL.

This clone came up once. The J gene is TRBJ2-7, the V gene TRBV4-2, with 7 bases lining up with TRBD2. The CDR3 runs 16 residues. J gave up 0 bases and V 4 bases, and 9 bases lay outside the gene matches. Germline CDR1 and CDR2: LGHNA and YNFKEQ. The CDR3 DNA is TGTGCCAGCAGCCTCCTTCCCGCGGGGGACTCCTACGAGCAGTACTTC. Translation: CASSLLPAGDSYEQYF.

This clone was observed a single time. This sequence joins TRBV28 and TRBJ1-2; D unclear. There are 11 residues in the CDR3. Germline lookup yields CDR1 MDHEN and CDR2 SYDVKM. With 6 bases removed from V and 8 bases from J, the gap between germline ends came to 10 bases. The CDR3 is CASRFGLGYTF. The CDR3 nucleotides are TGTGCCAGCAGGTTTGGTCTCGGCTACACCTTC.

The chain combines TRBV9 with TRBJ2-1, with TRBD2 matching over 10 bases. V shed 2 bases and J 4 bases; nucleotides not matched to a gene: 6. This CDR3 comprises 16 residues. CDR1 and CDR2 from the germline V gene are SGDLS and YYNGEE. For the CDR3, the DNA is TGTGCCAGCAGCGTTGTAGCGGGAGGATTATACAATGAGCAGTTCTTC. Residues: CASSVVAGGLYNEQFF.

The chain joins TRBV27 to TRBJ1-4; maybe TRBD1 (6 bases). This CDR3 comprises 17 residues. Germline lookup yields CDR1 MNHEY and CDR2 SMNVEV (reference sequence). Trimming removed 1 base from V and 0 bases from J, with 12 bases in between. The chain's CDR3 is CASSLYVGGTTNEKLFF. CDR3 coding DNA: TGTGCCAGCAGTTTATATGTAGGGGGTACAACTAATGAAAAACTGTTTTTT.

V gene TRBV19 combines with J gene TRBJ2-7, with TRBD1 matching over 10 bases. V gave up 1 base and J gave up 3 bases; unmatched junction bases: 6. The CDR3 is 16 residues long. The germline CDR1 and CDR2 sequences are LNHDA and SQIVND (reference sequence). This CDR3 reads CASSIGSGTGVYEQYF. The CDR3 nucleotides are TGTGCCAGTAGTATAGGGAGCGGGACAGGGGTCTACGAGCAGTACTTC.

The J gene is TRBJ1-2, the V gene TRBV2, with D possibly TRBD1 on 5 matching bases. Germline V CDR1 and CDR2: SNHLY, FYNNEI. The CDR3 spans 13 residues. V was cut by 5 bases and J by 5 bases, with 12 bases left in between. CDR3 in amino acids: CASSNTGTYGYTF. The CDR3 DNA reads as TGTGCCAGCAGTAACACCGGGACTTATGGCTACACCTTC.